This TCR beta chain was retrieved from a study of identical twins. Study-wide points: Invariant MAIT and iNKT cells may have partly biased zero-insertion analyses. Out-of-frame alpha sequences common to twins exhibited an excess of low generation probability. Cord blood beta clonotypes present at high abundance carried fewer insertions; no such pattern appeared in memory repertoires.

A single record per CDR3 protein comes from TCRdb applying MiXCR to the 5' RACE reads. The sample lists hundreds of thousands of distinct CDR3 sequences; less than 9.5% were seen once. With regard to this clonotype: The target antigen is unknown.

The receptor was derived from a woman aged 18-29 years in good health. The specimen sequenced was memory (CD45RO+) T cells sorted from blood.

The DNA of the CDR3 is TGTGCCAGCAGCCCCAACACAGGGGGAAGAAACACCATATATTTT. The encoded protein is CASSPNTGGRNTIYF. The J gene is TRBJ1-3, the V gene TRBV6-1; 8 nucleotides agree with TRBD1. The CDR3 runs to 15 residues. CDR1 and CDR2 from the germline V gene are MNHNS and SASEGT. V lost 6 bases to trimming and J lost 5 bases; unmatched junction nucleotides: 9.